The rows below give T cell receptor beta chains drawn from one sample of a study of CD8+CD57+ T cells in acquired aplastic anemia. Using its own MiXCR run on the reads, TCRdb lists one record per CDR3 protein. This sample has more than 150,000 distinct CDR3 sequences, with 48% found just once. The specimen was sorted CD4+, CD8+, or CD8+CD57+ T cells (not recorded which) from PBMCs. The origin of the receptors is a human donor with aplastic anemia. The CDR3 runs from the conserved cysteine through the conserved F or W. Each record gives: V gene, J gene, D gene, clone size, CDR3 DNA, CDR3 protein. D genes are given only for firm matches. Clone size, where shown, is once, few, many, or a class for clones that have expanded.

>TRBV28|TRBJ1-6|.|.
TGTGCCAGCAGTCCCCCGTGGGCAGGTAGCAATTCACCCCTCCACTTT
CASSPPWAGSNSPLHF
>TRBV30|TRBJ1-4|.|.
TGTGCCCAGTCCGCAACTAATGAAAAACTGTTTTTT
CAQSATNEKLFF
>TRBV10-3|TRBJ1-4|TRBD1|many
TGTGCCATTGGACAGGGAGAAGGTGAAAAACTGTTTTTT
CAIGQGEGEKLFF
>TRBV4-2|TRBJ1-3|.|many
TGTGCCAGCAGCCAAGAATGGGGGGCTGGAAACACCATATATTTT
CASSQEWGAGNTIYF
>TRBV15|TRBJ2-1|TRBD2|.
TGTGCCACCAGCAGAGGCCGGGACTACCTTTACAATGAGCAGTTCTTC
CATSRGRDYLYNEQFF
>TRBV10-1|TRBJ1-3|.|few
TGCGCCAGCAGTGAGTCAGTTGGAAACACCATATATTTT
CASSESVGNTIYF
>TRBV7-9|TRBJ2-7|.|many
TGTGCCAGCAGCTCCCTCGGGGCTCGGGAGCAGTACTTC
CASSSLGAREQYF
>TRBV7-9|TRBJ2-6|.|many
TGTGCCAGCAGCTATTGGACATCTGGGGCCAACGTCCTGACTTTC
CASSYWTSGANVLTF
>TRBV5-6|TRBJ1-4|.|.
TGTGCCAGCAGCTTGAGGGGTAATGGGGAAAAACTGTTTTTT
CASSLRGNGEKLFF
>TRBV7-3|TRBJ2-3|.|.
TGTGCCAGCAGCCCACAAGGGGGCACAGATACGCAGTATTTT
CASSPQGGTDTQYF
>TRBV7-2|TRBJ2-7|.|.
TGTGCCAGCAGCTTAGCGCGTGGAGAGCAGTACTTC
CASSLARGEQYF
>TRBV15|TRBJ2-1|.|.
TGTGCCACCAAGCAAAGTGACAACTACAATGAGCAGTTCTTC
CATKQSDNYNEQFF
>TRBV24-1|TRBJ2-1|.|few
TGTGCCACCAGTGACTCGCGACAGTACAATGAGCAGTTCTTC
CATSDSRQYNEQFF
>TRBV12-3/TRBV12-4|TRBJ2-6|.|many
TGTGCCAGTAGTCCTGGGGGGGCCGGGGCCAACGTCCTGACTTTC
CASSPGGAGANVLTF
>TRBV25-1|TRBJ2-7|TRBD2|.
TGTGCCAGCAGTTCGCGGACTAGCCCCTACGAGCAGTACTTC
CASSSRTSPYEQYF
>TRBV29-1|TRBJ2-1|.|.
TGCAGCGTTGAGATCCGCCCGGATGAGCAGTTCTTC
CSVEIRPDEQFF
>TRBV20-1|TRBJ2-1|TRBD2|.
TGCAGTGCGATCCCCCTAGCGGGGGGGAAACGGCGTGATGAGCAGTTCTTC
CSAIPLAGGKRRDEQFF
>TRBV12-3/TRBV12-4|TRBJ2-2|.|few
TGTGCCAGTGTAGCCGGGGAGCTGTTTTTT
CASVAGELFF
>TRBV2|TRBJ1-1|.|few
TGTGCCAGCAGTGAAGGATGGGACACTGAAGCTTTCTTT
CASSEGWDTEAFF
>TRBV19|TRBJ2-3|TRBD2|.
TGTGCCAGTAGTACGACGAAACGCGGGGGGACAGATACGCAGTATTTT
CASSTTKRGGTDTQYF
>TRBV13|TRBJ2-5|TRBD1|once
TGTGCCAGCAGCTCCGAGGGGACAGGGGAAGGGACCCAGTACTTC
CASSSEGTGEGTQYF
>TRBV6-1|TRBJ1-2|.|many
TGTGCCAGCAGAGGACCCAACACCCGTGGCTACACCTTC
CASRGPNTRGYTF
>TRBV2|TRBJ2-1|.|.
TGTGCCAGCAGTCCACGAACTAGTATGAATGAGCAGTTCTTC
CASSPRTSMNEQFF
>TRBV7-9|TRBJ1-1|.|few
TGTGCCAGCACCTTACTGTCTGAAGCTTTCTTT
CASTLLSEAFF
>TRBV18|TRBJ2-3|.|.
TGTGCCAGCTCACCCTTTGGGGGGAGTGGCACAGATACGCAGTATTTT
CASSPFGGSGTDTQYF
>TRBV6-5|TRBJ1-5|.|many
TGTGCCAGCAGTTACCTTCTCGGGGGTCAGCCCCAGCATTTT
CASSYLLGGQPQHF
>TRBV9|TRBJ1-3|.|.
TGTGCCAGCAGCGTAACAGATACACCAGGAAACACCATATATTTT
CASSVTDTPGNTIYF
>TRBV5-1|TRBJ2-3|.|many
TGCGCCAGCAGCTGGACTACCTCCGGAGATACGCAGTATTTT
CASSWTTSGDTQYF
>TRBV29-1|TRBJ2-7|.|.
TGCAGCGTTGAAAAACCGGGACCTTACGAGCAGTACTTC
CSVEKPGPYEQYF
>TRBV5-1|TRBJ1-2|TRBD1|.
TGCGCCAGCAGCCCCCGGGACAGGGACGACCCTGCGGATGGCTACACCTTC
CASSPRDRDDPADGYTF
>TRBV10-3|TRBJ2-3|TRBD2|.
TGTGCCAGCGGGGGGGGAAATACGCAGTATTTT
CASGGGNTQYF
>TRBV3-1|TRBJ2-7|.|many
TGTGCCAGCAGCCAAACCGGGAGCCACTACGAGCAGTACTTC
CASSQTGSHYEQYF